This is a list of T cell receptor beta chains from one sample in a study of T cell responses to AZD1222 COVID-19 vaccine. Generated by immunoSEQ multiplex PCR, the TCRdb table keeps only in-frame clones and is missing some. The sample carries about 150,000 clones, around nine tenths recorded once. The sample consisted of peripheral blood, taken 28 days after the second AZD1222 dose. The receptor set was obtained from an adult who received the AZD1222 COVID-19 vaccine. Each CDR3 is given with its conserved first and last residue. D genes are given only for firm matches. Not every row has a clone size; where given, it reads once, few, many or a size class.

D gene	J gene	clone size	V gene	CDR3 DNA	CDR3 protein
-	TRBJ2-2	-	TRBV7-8	TGTGCCAGCAGTCCGAACACCGGGGAGCTGTTTTTT	CASSPNTGELFF
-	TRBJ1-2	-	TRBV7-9	TGTGCCAGCAGCCAACCGACGGATGGCTACACCTTC	CASSQPTDGYTF
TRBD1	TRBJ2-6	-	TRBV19	TGTGCCAGTACGATCACAGGGGGCCACTCTCTCTCTGGGGCCAACGTCCTGACTTTC	CASTITGGHSLSGANVLTF
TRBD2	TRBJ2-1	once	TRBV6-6	TGTGCCAGCAGCGCGACACGTGGACTAGCCTTAGAGCAGTTCTTC	CASSATRGLALEQFF
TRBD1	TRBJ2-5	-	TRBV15	TGTGCCACCAGCAGAGCCGGGACAGGCCGCCAACAAGAGACCCAGTACTTC	CATSRAGTGRQQETQYF
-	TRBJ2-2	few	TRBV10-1	TGCGCCAGCAGTGAAGGGGCCAGCACCGGGGAGCTGTTTTTT	CASSEGASTGELFF
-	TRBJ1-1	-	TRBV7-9	TGTGCCAGCAGCCGAGAGGGAAACACTGAAGCTTTCTTT	CASSREGNTEAFF
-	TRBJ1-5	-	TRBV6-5	TGTGCCAGCAGCCGGAGTTCGAATCAGCCCCAGCATTTT	CASSRSSNQPQHF
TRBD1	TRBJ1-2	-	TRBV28	TGTGCCAGCAGTTTAGACAGGGGCAACTATGGCTACACCTTC	CASSLDRGNYGYTF
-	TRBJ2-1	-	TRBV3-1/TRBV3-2	TGTGCCAGCAGCCAAGAGTTGAGGAACAATGAGCAGTTCTTC	CASSQELRNNEQFF
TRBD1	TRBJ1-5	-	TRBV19	TGTGCCAGTAGTAGGGGCCGGGGACAGGATCAGCCCCAGCATTTT	CASSRGRGQDQPQHF
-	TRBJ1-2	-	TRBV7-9	TGTGCCAGCAGCCCAACAAGGGCAGAACCGTTAGCTAACTATGGCTACACCTTC	CASSPTRAEPLANYGYTF
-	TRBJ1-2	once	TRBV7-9	TGTGCCAGCAGCTCCTCCGCGGTGGTATATGGCTACACCTTC	CASSSSAVVYGYTF
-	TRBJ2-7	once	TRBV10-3	TGTGCCATCAGTGAGTCGGGCCAGGGCTACGAGCAGTACTTC	CAISESGQGYEQYF
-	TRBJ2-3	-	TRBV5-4	TGTGCCAGCAGCTTGGCCTCTAGCCCAGATACGCAGTATTTT	CASSLASSPDTQYF
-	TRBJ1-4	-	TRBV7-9	TGTGCCAGCAGCCAGGGCGGGGATGGGACTAATGAAAAACTGTTTTTT	CASSQGGDGTNEKLFF
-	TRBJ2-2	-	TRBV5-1	TGCGCCAGCAGCTTGGGGGATTGGGGCACCGGGGAGCTGTTTTTT	CASSLGDWGTGELFF